The present TCR beta chain was sequenced within a study of OX40 agonist ivuxolimab in advanced cancers. About the study: Administration of intravenous ivuxolimab to patients occurred every 2 weeks at 0.01 to 10 mg/kg. Every patient in dose escalation had hepatocellular carcinoma, melanoma, renal cell or head and neck cancer. There were three patients with partial responses, one having hepatocellular carcinoma and two cutaneous melanoma. A male proportion of 82.7% was recorded, with mean age around 64 years and range about 20 to 90.

Germline CDR1 reads SGHDT; CDR2 reads YYEEEE. With 0 bases clipped from V and 2 bases from J, the junction kept 2 bases outside the gene matches. The CDR3 is 14 residues long. This clone was observed a handful of times. The table came from immunoSEQ multiplex PCR; TCRdb's copy has only in-frame clones and leaves some out. This sample has around 50,000 clones, with 80% to 90% found just once. The sequence derives from an adult with an advanced solid tumor such as melanoma, head and neck, liver or kidney cancer. The chain links TRBV5-6 to TRBJ2-7; TRBD1 agrees at 7 bases. Material: CD4+ or CD8+ T cells sorted from blood, obtained in a trial of the OX40 agonist ivuxolimab. The CDR3: CASSLAQGAYEQYF. CDR3 DNA: TGTGCCAGCAGCTTGGCTCAGGGGGCCTACGAGCAGTACTTC.